In its sample, the clone carrying this T cell receptor beta chain was seen many times. Antigen unknown. This specimen comes from a study of regulatory T cells in long-lasting Graves disease. In building TCR beta libraries, iRepertoire HTBI primers were used together with Arm-PCR of CDR3 regions. Via MiXCR, TCRdb re-called the multiplex PCR reads, giving one row per CDR3 protein. Of fewer than 400,000 distinct CDR3 sequences listed, 15% to 20% are singletons. The time point is: persistent/refractory GD, antithyroid drugs over 5 years with positive TRAb. Construction of the TCR library relied on RNA isolated from PBMCs. General observations from the study: Study was limited to peripheral blood, excluding thyroid tissue.

The receptor was derived from a female donor with Graves disease. Sequenced material: peripheral blood mononuclear cells (PBMCs), taken when the disease was refractory, from a patient treated with antithyroid drugs.

The CDR3 loop reads CASRGGTGRYRLYEQYF. The CDR3 region has the DNA TGTGCCAGCAGAGGGGGGACAGGGAGGTATCGGCTCTACGAGCAGTACTTC. This chain uses TRBV2 with TRBJ2-7, with 9 bases matching TRBD1. The CDR3 sequence is 17 residues long. Trimming removed 6 bases from V and 3 bases from J; junction bases left unmatched: 15. Germline CDR1 SNHLY, CDR2 FYNNEI. Variable domain in full (rest from reference TRBV2 and TRBJ2-7): EPEVTQTPSHQVTQMGQEVILRCVPISNHLYFYWYRQILGQKVEFLVSFYNNEISEKSEIFDDQFSVERPDGSNFTLKIRSTKLEDSAMYFCASRGGTGRYRLYEQYFGPGTRLTVT.